The 3 T cell receptor beta chains below were found in one sample sequenced in a study of blood T cell repertoires in COVID-19. Using immunoSEQ multiplex PCR, the repertoire was profiled, and TCRdb retains in-frame clones only, with some absent. The sample carries a few hundred thousand clones, around 80% recorded once. Sequencing used peripheral blood. The receptor source for this set is a woman between 65 and 79 years old with acute or convalescent COVID-19.

This clone was counted a few times. This rearrangement joins TRBV27 to TRBJ1-2; 7 nucleotides align to TRBD1. With 6 bases clipped from V and 4 bases from J, the junction kept 5 bases outside the gene matches. This CDR3 region has 13 residues. Germline-derived CDR1 and CDR2 are MNHEY and SMNVEV (reference sequence). The CDR3 sequence is CASSRGIGYGYTF. Here the CDR3 DNA reads TGTGCCAGCAGCAGGGGGATAGGCTATGGCTACACCTTC.

The chain has TRBV13 and TRBJ1-2; possible D gene TRBD1, 5 bases. The CDR3 loop spans 18 amino acids. V was clipped by 3 bases and J by 8 bases, with 28 bases between them. Germline loops: CDR1 PRHDT, CDR2 FYEKMQ (reference sequence). CDR3 DNA: TGTGCCAGCAGCTTCTATCTCGACGCCGGCAGGGTCTGGAAGGGCTACACCTTC. It translates to CASSFYLDAGRVWKGYTF.

This clone appeared once. The chain employs TRBV18 and TRBJ1-1; 10 bases line up with TRBD1. Germline CDR1 reads KGHSH; CDR2 reads LQKENI. The V and J ends lost 2 bases and 4 bases, in that order; junction bases with no gene match: 4. The CDR3 contains 15 residues. In DNA, the CDR3 is TGTGCCAGCTCACCAGGGACAGGGGATGGCACTGAAGCTTTCTTT. Its translation: CASSPGTGDGTEAFF.